Each of the 9 T cell receptor beta chains below was sequenced from the same sample in a study of shared clonotypes between healthy human individuals. Data came from immunoSEQ multiplex PCR; TCRdb stores just in-frame clones and leaves some out. The top ten hold around 1.7% of the sample, which has about 2.1 million clones, about 92% seen once. CD45RO-negative cells were positively selected for CCR7, leaving out terminally differentiated effector memory CD45RA+ cells. The sequenced sample consisted of naive CD8+ T cells from PBMCs. All receptors derive from a man aged 18-30 years in good health. Some clones in this sample may be carry-over from other donors' samples.

In regard to this clone: This same CDR3 is encoded by further DNA sequences in the sample. The rearrangement joins TRBV4-1 to TRBJ2-7; 10 nucleotides align to TRBD1. CDR3 length: 14 residues. J gave up 4 bases and V 4 bases, and 4 bases lay outside the gene matches. Germline V gives CDR1 MGHRA, CDR2 YSYEKL. The CDR3 DNA sequence: TGCGCCAGCAGCCCTACGGGACAGGGGTACGAGCAGTACTTC. Protein: CASSPTGQGYEQYF.

This chain connects TRBV4-2 to TRBJ2-3; 7 positions agree with TRBD2. CDR3 length: 16 amino acids. The V gene end was trimmed by 4 bases and the J gene end by 4 bases; junction bases not matched to a gene: 11. Germline CDR1 LGHNA, CDR2 YNFKEQ. CDR3 sequence: CASSPKTSRGADTQYF. DNA for the CDR3: TGTGCCAGCAGCCCAAAGACTAGCCGGGGGGCAGATACGCAGTATTTT.

V usage is TRBV7-9 and J usage is TRBJ2-3; no clear D. Germline V lookup: CDR1 SEHNR, CDR2 FQNEAQ (reference sequence). Trimming took off 1 base at V and 4 bases at J, with 9 bases between the two ends. CDR3 length: 14 residues. The chain's CDR3 is CASSLGFGADTQYF. The DNA of the CDR3 is TGTGCCAGCAGCTTAGGGTTTGGGGCAGATACGCAGTATTTT.

To note about this clone: This CDR3 is also generated by other DNA sequences in the sample. The chain is built from TRBV30 and TRBJ1-2; no clear D. Trimming removed 0 bases at V and 8 bases at J, with 10 bases between. The V gene's germline CDR1 is GTSNPN and CDR2 SVGIG (reference sequence). This CDR3 is built from 12 residues. The CDR3, as DNA: TGTGCCTGGAGTGTACTAGTTGGGGGCTACACCTTC. Translation gives CAWSVLVGGYTF.

This clone was recorded only once. This chain connects TRBV12-5 to TRBJ2-2, with D perhaps matching TRBD2 (6 bases). V lost 8 bases, J lost 1 base, and 8 bases lay in between. Germline CDR1 LGHNT, CDR2 FRNRAP. This CDR3 region has 13 residues. CDR3: CASMRGNTGELFF. DNA of the CDR3: TGTGCTAGTATGCGGGGGAACACCGGGGAGCTGTTTTTT. The variable domain in full, completed from reference TRBV12-5 and TRBJ2-2, reads DARVTQTPRHKVTEMGQEVTMRCQPILGHNTVFWYRQTMMQGLELLAYFRNRAPLDDSGMPKDRFSAEMPDATLATLKIQPSEPRDSAVYFCASMRGNTGELFFGEGSRLTVL.

The chain uses TRBV6-1 and TRBJ1-2; 9 bases are shared with TRBD1. J gave up 5 bases and V 2 bases, and 6 bases lay outside the gene matches. The CDR3 totals 15 residues. From germline, CDR1 is MNHNS and CDR2 SASEGT. The CDR3 DNA reads as TGTGCCAGCAGTGAAATGGGGACAGGGATTTATGGCTACACCTTC. Translating it yields CASSEMGTGIYGYTF.

This clone came up once. This chain uses TRBV5-4 with TRBJ2-3; D unresolved. Germline V gene data show CDR1 as SGHNT and CDR2 as YYREEE (reference sequence). The CDR3 consists of 13 residues. V was cut by 1 base and J by 0 bases, with 3 bases left in between. The CDR3 region has the DNA TGTGCCAGCAGCTTGACCAGCACAGATACGCAGTATTTT. It yields the protein CASSLTSTDTQYF.

This chain joins TRBV28 and TRBJ2-7; D is possibly TRBD1 (6 bases). Germline V gives CDR1 MDHEN, CDR2 SYDVKM. The length of the CDR3 is 14 residues. V lost 6 bases and J 2 bases, leaving 14 bases between the germline ends. The CDR3 region is CASRVSEGAYEQYF. DNA of the CDR3: TGTGCCAGCAGGGTGTCTGAGGGGGCCTACGAGCAGTACTTC.

This rearrangement joins TRBV5-5 to TRBJ1-4; 7 bases agree with TRBD1. This CDR3 is built from 17 residues. V shed 3 bases, J shed 0 bases, and the junction held 8 bases outside the gene matches. Per the germline V gene, CDR1 is SGHKS and CDR2 is YYEKEE (reference sequence). CDR3 nucleotides: TGTGCCAGCAGCTCCGACAGGGTGGGGTCAACTAATGAAAAACTGTTTTTT. Its translation: CASSSDRVGSTNEKLFF.